This TCR beta chain came from a study of T cells in Graves' hyperthyroidism and ophthalmopathy. The CDR3 regions of TCR beta were amplified from RNA transcripts. An initial round of RT-PCR targeting the TCR CDR3 relied on the HTBI primer set. TCRdb processed the multiplex PCR reads anew with MiXCR; each CDR3 protein has one entry. The sample consists of 360,000 or so distinct CDR3 sequences, nearly 15% of them appearing once. The ends lost 3 bases at V and 3 bases at J; junction bases unmatched: 4. This CDR3 region has 15 residues. The V gene's germline CDR1 is LNHNV and CDR2 YYDKDF (reference sequence). In its sample, this clonotype was seen a few times.

This receptor was obtained from a woman aged 55-70 years with Graves' ophthalmopathy. Source material: blood. The genes are TRBV15 and TRBJ2-1, with 8 bases that match TRBD1. The CDR3 nucleotides read TGTGCCACCAGCAGTGAAGACAGGGGCTACAATGAGCAGTTCTTC. Amino acid sequence: CATSSEDRGYNEQFF.